These T cell receptor beta chains were read from a single sample in a study of OX40 agonist ivuxolimab in advanced cancers. Clones were read by immunoSEQ multiplex PCR, and TCRdb kept only the in-frame ones, dropping some. The sample yields 6,000 to 8,000 clones, over 90% seen once. The material sequenced was CD4+ or CD8+ T cells sorted from blood, taken in a trial of the OX40 agonist ivuxolimab. These receptors were obtained from an adult with an advanced solid tumor such as melanoma, head and neck, liver or kidney cancer. Each CDR3 is given with its conserved first and last residue. A D gene is named only where the DNA matches it firmly. Only part of the rows carry a size: once, few, many, or a class if the clone is expanded.

CDR3 DNA	CDR3 protein	D gene	V gene	J gene	clone size
TGTGCCAGCAGAATCCCTAGTGCCGAGACCCAGTACTTC	CASRIPSAETQYF	.	TRBV2	TRBJ2-5	.
TGTGCCAGCAGTTCCGGGACTCAAGGGGAAAAACTGTTTTTT	CASSSGTQGEKLFF	.	TRBV28	TRBJ1-4	.
TGTGCCTGGAGAAAAGGTCCCAGTGCAGATACGCAGTATTTT	CAWRKGPSADTQYF	.	TRBV30	TRBJ2-3	.
TGCGCCAGCAGCCAACCCAGGGGGTCCCGGCGGTATGGCTACACCTTC	CASSQPRGSRRYGYTF	TRBD1	TRBV4-1	TRBJ1-2	.
TGTGCCTCCAGAATTGGAGACCCAGGTCCCCTCCACTTT	CASRIGDPGPLHF	.	TRBV30	TRBJ1-6	.
TGTGCCAGCTCTCCGACCCGATTCGACTATGGCTACACCTTC	CASSPTRFDYGYTF	.	TRBV28	TRBJ1-2	.
TGCGCCAGCAGCTTGGGGGACGGAGGGGACACAGATACGCAGTATTTT	CASSLGDGGDTDTQYF	.	TRBV5-1	TRBJ2-3	.
TGCGCCAGCAGCCAACCCATGATGGAGACTAAGGACAGATTCCCTAATTCCGGGGAGCTGTTTTTT	CASSQPMMETKDRFPNSGELFF	.	TRBV4-1	TRBJ2-2	.
TGTGCCAGCAGCCCACAATCTGGCAGGGGGATCTACGAGCAGTACTTC	CASSPQSGRGIYEQYF	TRBD1	TRBV5-6	TRBJ2-7	.
TGTGCCAGCAGCACCCGGACTGTCAATGAGCAGTTCTTC	CASSTRTVNEQFF	.	TRBV13	TRBJ2-1	.
TGTGCCAGTAGTATGGGGACAGGGCGCTCTGGGGCCAACGTCCTGACTTTC	CASSMGTGRSGANVLTF	TRBD1	TRBV19	TRBJ2-6	.
TGCAGCGTTCAGGTGATGACAGATACGCAGTATTTT	CSVQVMTDTQYF	.	TRBV29-1	TRBJ2-3	.
TGTGCCAGCAGCTTAGCTGGGCCTGGGGAGCTGTTTTTT	CASSLAGPGELFF	.	TRBV7-9	TRBJ2-2	.
TGCGCCAGCAATGACGCAGATACGCAGTATTTT	CASNDADTQYF	.	TRBV10-2	TRBJ2-3	.
TGCGCCAGCAGACGAGGTAGCGGTGACACCGGGGAGCTGTTTTTT	CASRRGSGDTGELFF	.	TRBV5-1	TRBJ2-2	.
TGTGCCAGCAGCCTATCGGGCGGAACTAATGAAAAACTGTTTTTT	CASSLSGGTNEKLFF	.	TRBV7-9	TRBJ1-4	.
TGTGCCAGCAGTATTGACAGTAAAACCTACGAGCAGTACTTC	CASSIDSKTYEQYF	.	TRBV6-6	TRBJ2-7	.
TGTGCCAGCAGCTTAATGCCGAACACTGAAGCTTTCTTT	CASSLMPNTEAFF	.	TRBV7-3	TRBJ1-1	.
TGTGCCAGCAGCTTAGCCACGGCAGGTGAGCAGTTCTTC	CASSLATAGEQFF	.	TRBV11-3	TRBJ2-1	.
TGCGCCAGCAGCCCAGGGGGCGCAAGCACAGATACGCAGTATTTT	CASSPGGASTDTQYF	TRBD1	TRBV5-1	TRBJ2-3	.
TGTGCCAGCAGCTTTAGGGGGACAGGGCGCTACGAGCAGTACTTC	CASSFRGTGRYEQYF	TRBD1	TRBV5-6	TRBJ2-7	.
TGTGCCTGGAGTGGACAGGGTCCTTGGCCCCAGCATTTT	CAWSGQGPWPQHF	TRBD1	TRBV30	TRBJ1-5	.
TGCGCCAGCGCCACAGCGGGAGTGGTAGATACGCAGTATTTT	CASATAGVVDTQYF	TRBD2	TRBV5-1	TRBJ2-3	.
TGTGCCAGCTCACCGGTTGAACATAGAAACACCATATATTTT	CASSPVEHRNTIYF	.	TRBV18	TRBJ1-3	.
TGTGCCAGCAGCCCGCTGGACACCCCCTATGGCTACACCTTC	CASSPLDTPYGYTF	.	TRBV9	TRBJ1-2	.
TGTGCCAGCAGTGAACAAGGAACTGTAAATTCACCCCTCCACTTT	CASSEQGTVNSPLHF	.	TRBV6-1	TRBJ1-6	.
TGTGCCAGCAGCGTAGCCGGGAGGGGTAATGAGCAGTTCTTC	CASSVAGRGNEQFF	TRBD2	TRBV9	TRBJ2-1	once
TGCGCCAGCACGAAGGGACAGAGCAATGAGCAGTTCTTC	CASTKGQSNEQFF	TRBD1	TRBV5-1	TRBJ2-1	.
TGTGCCAGTAGTATACCCGGGGGTTTTAGCTCCTACGAGCAGTACTTC	CASSIPGGFSSYEQYF	.	TRBV19	TRBJ2-7	.
TGTGCCAGTCGCGATCAGAACACTGAAGCTTTCTTT	CASRDQNTEAFF	.	TRBV19	TRBJ1-1	.
TGTGCCAGCAGCGAAACACAGGGACGGAGTGAAAAACTGTTTTTT	CASSETQGRSEKLFF	.	TRBV9	TRBJ1-4	.
TGTGCCAGCACCTGGGGGGGGCGGTACGAGCAGTACTTC	CASTWGGRYEQYF	.	TRBV6-1	TRBJ2-7	.
TGTGCCAGCAGGGGGAAGGTTAACTATGGCTACACCTTC	CASRGKVNYGYTF	.	TRBV28	TRBJ1-2	.
TGTGCTAGCAGCCGGGACAGGGGAGAGACCCAGTACTTC	CASSRDRGETQYF	TRBD1	TRBV7-7	TRBJ2-5	.
TGTGCCAGCAGCGTAGAACTAGCGGTGAACACCGGGGAGCTGTTTTTT	CASSVELAVNTGELFF	TRBD2	TRBV9	TRBJ2-2	once
TGCGCCAGCAGCCAAGGGGCATTAATGAACACTGAAGCTTTCTTT	CASSQGALMNTEAFF	.	TRBV4-1	TRBJ1-1	.
TGTGCCAGCACCGGGAGGAGAGGAAACACCATATATTTT	CASTGRRGNTIYF	.	TRBV7-4	TRBJ1-3	.
TGTGCCAGCTCACCCGGGGGACTAGACAACGAGCAGTACTTC	CASSPGGLDNEQYF	TRBD2	TRBV18	TRBJ2-7	.
TGTGCCAGCAGCACCCAACGAAAACGGACGTCTTGGAATGGCTACACCTTC	CASSTQRKRTSWNGYTF	.	TRBV21-1	TRBJ1-2	.
TGTGCCTGGAGGGGACACGTTGAGGCTTTCTTT	CAWRGHVEAFF	.	TRBV30	TRBJ1-1	once
TGTGCCAGCAGCTTAGATGGGTTCACCGGGGAGCTGTTTTTT	CASSLDGFTGELFF	.	TRBV7-2	TRBJ2-2	once
TGTGCCAGCTGGGGGCATCGGCAGCCCCAGCATTTT	CASWGHRQPQHF	.	TRBV28	TRBJ1-5	.
TGTGCCAGCAGCGTCACAGGGGGTGGAGAGCAGTACTTC	CASSVTGGGEQYF	TRBD1	TRBV9	TRBJ2-5	.
TGTGCCAGCAGCCCCGGGACGAATTCACCCCTCCACTTT	CASSPGTNSPLHF	.	TRBV11-2	TRBJ1-6	once
TGTGCCAGTAGTATAGGGGAGATTGACTACAATGAGCAGTTCTTC	CASSIGEIDYNEQFF	.	TRBV19	TRBJ2-1	.
.	CASSTSGQGADTQYF	.	TRBV28	TRBJ2-3	.
TGTGCCAGCTCACCACAAGCCTTGAACACTGAAGCTTTCTTT	CASSPQALNTEAFF	.	TRBV18	TRBJ1-1	.
TGTGCCTGGGGCCGAGGGCTACTCTCTGGAAACACCATATATTTT	CAWGRGLLSGNTIYF	.	TRBV30	TRBJ1-3	.
TGCAGCGTCTCTCGGGACTCCTACGAGCAGTACTTC	CSVSRDSYEQYF	.	TRBV29-1	TRBJ2-7	.
TGTGCCAGCAGTTCTAGGGGGCCCGACTATGGCTACACCTTC	CASSSRGPDYGYTF	TRBD1	TRBV27	TRBJ1-2	.
TGCGCCAGCAGCTCAGGACTAGCGGGAGGGTACGAGCAGTACTTC	CASSSGLAGGYEQYF	TRBD2	TRBV5-1	TRBJ2-7	.
TGTGCCAGCAGACCGCTAGCGGGAGTGAGGAATGAGCAGTTCTTC	CASRPLAGVRNEQFF	TRBD2	TRBV6-5	TRBJ2-1	.
TGTGCCAGCAGTTACTCAAAGGGGGTCAGGGACACTGAAGCTTTCTTT	CASSYSKGVRDTEAFF	.	TRBV6-5	TRBJ1-1	once
TGTGCCAGTAGGAACAGAGAAAGTGAGAACTTAGTCAATGAGCAGTTCTTC	CASRNRESENLVNEQFF	.	TRBV19	TRBJ2-1	.
TGTGCCATCAGTGGGGGGGACTCCACAGATACGCAGTATTTT	CAISGGDSTDTQYF	.	TRBV10-3	TRBJ2-3	.